This T cell receptor beta chain was sequenced in a study of T cells after yellow fever vaccination. Notes on the study in general: Any FACS-sorted repertoire could hold abundant clonotypes that contaminate it from the bulk population. The secondary response was weaker but peaked faster, day 5 versus 15.

This clonotype turned up a few times. The antigen is undetermined. As TCR cDNA was made by 5'RACE template switching, a universal primer site and UMIs were added. A single record per CDR3 protein comes from TCRdb applying MiXCR to the 5' RACE reads. The data contain 180,000 or so distinct CDR3 sequences, approximately 11% of them singletons. The V end was cut by 4 bases, the J end by 0 bases, with 9 bases between. The CDR3 has 15 amino acids. This specimen was CD8+ T cells sorted from PBMCs, taken 15 days after the yellow fever booster vaccination. The rearrangement uses TRBV12-3 or TRBV12-4 and TRBJ2-2; D is possibly TRBD1 or TRBD2 (5 bases each). The clonotype originates from a young man who received the YFV17D yellow fever vaccine. CDR3 sequence (DNA): TGTGCCAGCAGTTATGGGACCCCGAACACCGGGGAGCTGTTTTTT. As protein: CASSYGTPNTGELFF.